This TCR beta chain was observed in a study of lymphopenia after photon versus proton radiotherapy. Study conclusions and caveats: Under photons, naive T cells and diversity fell while effector/memory populations rose.

Assay used: immunoSEQ multiplex PCR; TCRdb lists only in-frame clones, some missing. The data hold some 14,000 clones, with 82% observed a single time. On this clone itself: Its specificity is unknown.

Per germline, CDR1 SGHRS and CDR2 YFSETQ. Trimming cost V 0 bases and J 5 bases; bases outside gene matches: 6. There are 15 residues in the CDR3. The source of this sequence is a man in his forties or fifties with gastric cancer. The chain recombines TRBV5-1 with TRBJ1-2; TRBD1 agrees at 8 bases. The sequenced sample was peripheral blood, obtained from a patient treated with photon-based radiotherapy. The CDR3 here is CASSLDGTGGYGYTF. CDR3 DNA sequence: TGCGCCAGCAGCTTGGACGGGACAGGAGGATATGGCTACACCTTC. Variable domain in full (rest from reference TRBV5-1 and TRBJ1-2): KAGVTQTPRYLIKTRGQQVTLSCSPISGHRSVSWYQQTPGQGLQFLFEYFSETQRNKGNFPGRFSGRQFSNSRSEMNVSTLELGDSALYLCASSLDGTGGYGYTFGSGTRLTVV.